Shown below are 23 T cell receptor beta chains from a single sample sequenced in a study of cytomegalovirus exposure and HLA in healthy donors. Primers: 60 Vbeta forward and 13 Jbeta reverse. The data were produced by immunoSEQ multiplex PCR, yet TCRdb's version contains in-frame clones alone and is incomplete. The table lists about 200,000 clones, roughly 85% of them singletons. The sample was PBMCs. These TCRs come from a woman younger than 45 in good health and CMV-seropositive.

This clone was seen a single time. The V call is TRBV11-2, the J call TRBJ2-7; 13 nucleotides agree with TRBD2. The CDR3 is 15 residues long. Germline CDR1 SGHAT, CDR2 FQNNGV. V shed 2 bases, J shed 6 bases, and the junction held 4 bases outside the gene matches. The CDR3 DNA sequence: TGTGCCAGCAGCTTATCGGGGACTAGCGGGACCGAGCAGTACTTC. It is translated as CASSLSGTSGTEQYF.

The chain uses TRBV10-3 and TRBJ2-7, with D possibly being TRBD2 (6 bases). Germline V gene data show CDR1 as ENHRY and CDR2 as SYGVKD. This CDR3 is 13 amino acids long. Trimming took off 2 bases at V and 3 bases at J, with 8 bases between the two ends. The CDR3 DNA reads TGTGCCATCAGTGAGGGGGGGAACTACGAGCAGTACTTC. Protein sequence: CAISEGGNYEQYF.

This clone came up a few times. This sequence joins TRBV30 and TRBJ2-1, with 7 positions matching TRBD2. Germline trimming cut 2 bases from V and 9 bases from J; bases unmatched to any gene: 10. Germline V gene lookup returns CDR1 GTSNPN and CDR2 SVGIG (reference sequence). The CDR3 has 14 amino acids. CDR3 in DNA: TGTGCCTGGAGTCCCACGCGGACTAGTTGTGAGCAGTTCTTC. Its protein is CAWSPTRTSCEQFF.

V and J are TRBV2 and TRBJ1-1; 7 bases line up with TRBD1. J was trimmed by 11 bases and V by 7 bases; bases with no gene match: 13. The germline gives CDR1 SNHLY, CDR2 FYNNEI. The CDR3 spans 13 residues. CDR3 region: CASNGQDGLKAFF. For the CDR3, the DNA is TGTGCCAGCAACGGACAGGATGGGTTAAAGGCTTTCTTT.

The genes are TRBV7-6 and TRBJ1-4; maybe TRBD1 (5 bases). Germline V gene data show CDR1 as SGHVS and CDR2 as FNYEAQ. This CDR3 spans 14 amino acids. V was clipped by 5 bases and J by 1 base, with 8 bases between them. CDR3 loop: CASSPTVTNEKLFF. The CDR3 DNA reads as TGTGCCAGCAGCCCGACAGTAACTAATGAAAAACTGTTTTTT.

The V call is TRBV4-1, the J call TRBJ1-1, with 8 bases that match TRBD1. There are 17 residues in the CDR3. Germline CDR1 MGHRA, CDR2 YSYEKL. Trimming cost V 3 bases and J 6 bases; bases outside gene matches: 15. CDR3 loop: CASSHLNRDRGKAEAFF. As DNA, the CDR3 is TGCGCCAGCAGCCATCTCAACCGCGACAGGGGAAAGGCTGAAGCTTTCTTT.

The chain joins TRBV19 to TRBJ2-1; 11 bases are a match to TRBD2. The CDR3 length is 15 residues. The junction had 3 bases not matched to a gene; V was cut back by 6 bases and J by 2 bases. Germline CDR1 and CDR2: LNHDA and SQIVND (reference sequence). The CDR3 region is CASRLAGGTYNEQFF. The CDR3 DNA follows: TGTGCCAGTAGATTAGCGGGAGGGACCTACAATGAGCAGTTCTTC.

The chain combines TRBV11-3 with TRBJ1-4, with TRBD1 as a possible D gene (6 bases). CDR1 and CDR2 (germline): SGHNT, YENEEA. The CDR3 has 12 amino acids. Trimming pared 5 bases from V and 8 bases from J, leaving 9 bases between. CDR3 loop: CASSRTEEKLFF. In DNA, the CDR3 is TGTGCCAGCAGCCGGACAGAGGAAAAACTGTTTTTT.

The CDR3 DNA follows: TGTGCCAGCAGCGTAGTAGCAAGAGATACGCAGTATTTT. This encodes CASSVVARDTQYF. The chain recombines TRBV9 with TRBJ2-3; unclear D gene. Trimming stripped 0 bases from V and 5 bases from J, with 7 bases between. CDR1 is SGDLS, CDR2 YYNGEE, per germline. The CDR3 consists of 13 residues. The full variable domain, completed using reference TRBV9 and TRBJ2-3, is DSGVTQTPKHLITATGQRVTLRCSPRSGDLSVYWYQQSLDQGLQFLIQYYNGEERAKGNILERFSAQQFPDLHSELNLSSLELGDSALYFCASSVVARDTQYFGPGTRLTVL.

CDR3 amino acids: CAWSVVRGADTQYF. The CDR3 DNA sequence: TGTGCCTGGAGTGTAGTCCGGGGGGCGGATACGCAGTATTTT. This chain joins TRBV30 and TRBJ2-3; D perhaps matches TRBD2 (7 bases). V was clipped by 0 bases and J by 6 bases, with 13 bases between them. This CDR3 has 14 residues. CDR1 is GTSNPN, CDR2 SVGIG, per germline (reference sequence).

This clone was counted a few times. The chain links TRBV27 to TRBJ2-1, with 9 bases identical to TRBD1. Looked up from germline, CDR1 is MNHEY and CDR2 is SMNVEV (reference sequence). The CDR3 extends over 15 amino acids. J lost 6 bases, V lost 0 bases, and 3 bases had no gene match. The CDR3 nucleotides read TGTGCCAGCAGTTTATCCGGACAGGGGTTCAATGAGCAGTTCTTC. Translating it yields CASSLSGQGFNEQFF.

The rearrangement links TRBV6-5 to TRBJ2-5; 13 bases are a match to TRBD2. Germline-derived CDR1 and CDR2 are MNHEY and SVGAGI. The ends lost 4 bases at V and 3 bases at J; junction bases unmatched: 5. The CDR3 sequence is 16 residues long. The CDR3 DNA is TGTGCCAGCAGTTTATGGACTAGCGGGAGTAAAGAGACCCAGTACTTC. Its protein product is CASSLWTSGSKETQYF.

This CDR3 reads CASSPYRGLNTEAFF. The CDR3 DNA follows: TGTGCCAGCAGCCCTTACAGGGGGCTGAACACTGAAGCTTTCTTT. The chain joins TRBV7-9 to TRBJ1-1; 9 nucleotides agree with TRBD1. V trimming: 5 bases; J trimming: 0 bases; junction bases outside the gene matches: 4. Germline V lookup: CDR1 SEHNR, CDR2 FQNEAQ (reference sequence). The CDR3 extends over 15 amino acids.

The V call is TRBV7-9, the J call TRBJ1-5; D is undetermined. Germline lookup yields CDR1 SEHNR and CDR2 FQNEAQ (reference sequence). The CDR3 is made up of 14 amino acids. Between the trimmed V and J ends, which lost 1 base and 8 bases, there was a span of 12 bases. CDR3: CASSLGLAGEPQHF. CDR3 bases: TGTGCCAGCAGCTTAGGTTTGGCTGGAGAGCCCCAGCATTTT.

The chain is built from TRBV4-1 and TRBJ1-1, with D unclear. This CDR3 is built from 13 residues. Germline-derived CDR1 and CDR2 are MGHRA and YSYEKL. V lost 0 bases and J lost 5, with 7 bases in between. CDR3 loop: CASSQDGETEAFF. DNA of the CDR3: TGCGCCAGCAGCCAAGATGGGGAGACTGAAGCTTTCTTT.

This sequence joins TRBV5-1 and TRBJ2-3; the D gene is possibly TRBD2 (5 bases). Trimming left V 5 bases short and J 2 bases short, with 12 bases between. Germline V gene lookup returns CDR1 SGHRS and CDR2 YFSETQ. This CDR3 has 14 amino acids. The CDR3, as DNA: TGCGCCAGCAGGGAGCGGACCTACACAGATACGCAGTATTTT. Encoded protein: CASRERTYTDTQYF.

This clone was counted a few times. The chain employs TRBV6-5 and TRBJ2-7; 10 bases fit TRBD2. The V gene's germline CDR1 is MNHEY and CDR2 SVGAGI. V lost 10 bases, J lost 4 bases, and 13 bases stayed unmatched. This CDR3 spans 15 amino acids. CDR3 coding DNA: TGTGCCACCACCCTACTAGCGGGATTTTCGTACGAGCAGTACTTC. Amino acid sequence: CATTLLAGFSYEQYF.

On this clone: Other nucleotide sequences from this sample produce the same CDR3. The chain couples TRBV27 to TRBJ2-7; 8 nucleotides align to TRBD2. The CDR3 runs to 13 residues. V lost 2 bases to trimming and J lost 3 bases; unmatched junction nucleotides: 0. Per germline, CDR1 MNHEY and CDR2 SMNVEV (reference sequence). The CDR3 loop reads CASSLAGGYEQYF. DNA of the CDR3: TGTGCCAGCAGTTTAGCGGGAGGCTACGAGCAGTACTTC.

The rearrangement uses TRBV13 and TRBJ2-7, with 11 positions matching TRBD1. With V trimmed by 5 bases and J by 6 bases, 6 bases remained unmatched. CDR1 is PRHDT, CDR2 FYEKMQ, per germline (reference sequence). The CDR3 has 14 amino acids. The CDR3 DNA reads TGTGCCAGCAGCCCCGGGACAGGGGGTTTCGAGCAGTACTTC. Residues: CASSPGTGGFEQYF.

The chain has TRBV6-5 and TRBJ2-6; D may be TRBD1 (6 bases). From germline, CDR1 is MNHEY and CDR2 SVGAGI. This CDR3 contains 15 residues. V was shortened by 5 bases and J by 4 bases, with 12 bases between the two germline ends. CDR3 in amino acids: CASSQGIEGANVLTF. Written as DNA, the CDR3 is TGTGCCAGCAGTCAGGGGATCGAAGGGGCCAACGTCCTGACTTTC.

This rearrangement joins TRBV6-5 to TRBJ1-3; a weak D match, TRBD1 (6 bases). The CDR3 consists of 15 residues. CDR1 is MNHEY, CDR2 SVGAGI, per germline. Trimming shortened V by 5 bases and J by 3 bases, and 14 bases separated the two germline ends. The CDR3 loop is CASSARGIGGNTIYF. The CDR3 nucleotides read TGTGCCAGCAGTGCCAGGGGAATAGGTGGAAACACCATATATTTT.

The CDR3 protein is CASSAKAGTGFMNTEAFF. The DNA for the CDR3 is TGCGCCAGCAGCGCAAAGGCAGGGACAGGGTTCATGAACACTGAAGCTTTCTTT. The chain carries TRBV5-1 and TRBJ1-1; the match to TRBD1 covers 9 bases. Germline CDR1 SGHRS, CDR2 YFSETQ. This CDR3 region has 18 residues. J lost 0 bases, V lost 4 bases, and 13 bases had no gene match. The variable domain in full, completed from reference TRBV5-1 and TRBJ1-1, reads KAGVTQTPRYLIKTRGQQVTLSCSPISGHRSVSWYQQTPGQGLQFLFEYFSETQRNKGNFPGRFSGRQFSNSRSEMNVSTLELGDSALYLCASSAKAGTGFMNTEAFFGQGTRLTVV.

This clone was detected only a few times. The rearrangement joins TRBV5-4 to TRBJ1-2; 10 nucleotides agree with TRBD1. Germline CDR1 reads SGHNT; CDR2 reads YYREEE (reference sequence). The CDR3 sequence is 15 residues long. Germline trimming cut 5 bases from V and 4 bases from J; bases unmatched to any gene: 8. The CDR3: CASRSPGQGSYGYTF. The CDR3, as DNA: TGTGCCAGCAGGTCCCCGGGACAGGGGTCCTATGGCTACACCTTC.